This T cell receptor beta chain was identified in a study of shared clonotypes between healthy human individuals. Sequenced by immunoSEQ multiplex PCR; TCRdb stores in-frame clones only, minus some. This table has about 1 million clones, around 74% appearing once. In its sample, this clone was seen many times. The CDR3 contains 15 residues. With V trimmed by 2 bases and J by 4 bases, 6 bases remained unmatched. Germline V gene lookup returns CDR1 KGHSH and CDR2 LQKENI. V usage is TRBV18 and J usage is TRBJ2-5, with 8 nucleotides matching TRBD1. The source material was memory CD4+ T cells sorted from blood. Subset given: CD45RA-negative fraction. This clonotype was obtained from a man younger than 35 in good health. CDR3 bases: TGTGCCAGCTCACCAGGGGCAGGGGGCGCAGAGACCCAGTACTTC. Protein product: CASSPGAGGAETQYF. Full variable domain (missing parts from reference TRBV18 and TRBJ2-5): NAGVMQNPRHLVRRRGQEARLRCSPMKGHSHVYWYRQLPEEGLKFMVYLQKENIIDESGMPKERFSAEFPKEGPSILRIQQVVRGDSAAYFCASSPGAGGAETQYFGPGTRLLVL.